The T cell receptor beta chain under discussion was sequenced for a study of shared clonotypes between healthy human individuals. The study's findings and limits: Naive CD4 clonotypes were shared across a handful of donors at about 5%.

V dropped 5 bases and J dropped 0 bases, with 7 bases sitting between them. The CDR3 is 13 residues long. CDR1 and CDR2 from the germline V gene are SGHAT and FQNNGV. In replicate PCRs of sorted subsets, 150 to 200 ng DNA, approximately 30,000 T cell genomes, was used. Produced via immunoSEQ multiplex PCR; TCRdb's table is partial and in-frame only. The table has 650,000 to 700,000 clones, about 92% seen once. Points on this clone: No antigen is known for it.

The receptor was isolated from a man aged 18 to 30 in good health. Some clones in this sample may be carry-over from other donors' samples. This chain joins TRBV11-2 and TRBJ1-1; D unclear. The sequenced sample consisted of memory CD8+ T cells from PBMCs. Subset: CD45RO+ cells pooled with CCR7-negative TemRA cells. The CDR3 bases are TGTGCCAGCAGCCCAAAACTGAACACTGAAGCTTTCTTT. Protein sequence: CASSPKLNTEAFF.